This TCR beta chain was captured by sequencing in a study of radiation and T cells in renal cell carcinoma (TCRdb year 2020). For context, the study as a whole: In total, 50 to 60 samples underwent TCR beta sequencing: some 25 tumors plus 27 peripheral blood samples. The final blood draw took place at 4 weeks after radiation, the same time as nephrectomy. Across all 53 samples, under 5,000,000 unique CDR3 nucleotide sequences encoding some 3,000,000 unique CDR3 amino acid sequences were identified.

TCR beta libraries were generated from genomic DNA with the immunoSEQ kit, following the manufacturer's recommendations. Library preparation used a first multiplex PCR with proprietary primers, then a second PCR adding unique barcodes, with bead cleanups after each round. Each sample batch included a kit-provided positive control reaction and a negative control reaction. The final libraries were assessed on an Agilent 4200 TapeStation D1000 ScreenTape, pooled by volume, and quantified by qPCR. Sequencing was performed on an Illumina NextSeq500 using a MidOutput 150-cycle cartridge, with 156 Read1 cycles, 15 Index1 cycles, and the kit custom primers. The pooled library was loaded at around 0.93 pM with roughly 19% PhiX control spiked in. On the authors' methods: Vendor-processed data were analyzed in R, with a clonotype defined as all T cells sharing the same CDR3 nucleotide sequence. For clone abundance analyses, frequencies were normalized to the 10,000 most abundant clones per sample. Public T cell clones, which averaged fewer than five per sample, were removed prior to analysis. A difference in abundance of at least 32-fold between compartments was used to define tumor-enriched and baseline blood-enriched clonotypes. A beta-binomial differential abundance model was used to identify clonotypes that were expanded or contracted between blood time points. The Baroni-Urbani and Buser coefficient was used to measure tumor-blood repertoire similarity, and groups were compared with two-tailed Wilcoxon tests in R. This immuneACCESS table, as held by TCRdb, lists in-frame sequences with V and J called but not all clones. Of the missing ones, under half trace to an unresolved V gene in checked studies; the others have no known cause. That table is the source of V, J and clone size, and D and trimming were worked out from the DNA. The sample has about 83,000 clones on record, approximately 87% of them singletons. The leading ten clones occupy more than 2% of the sample.

The time point label, read with the paper, signifies: blood 4 weeks post-SBRT, at nephrectomy. The sample's treatment or condition label, in plain terms: 15 Gy SBRT to primary tumor, nephrectomy 4 weeks later. Samples came from a clinical trial, in which primary renal cell carcinomas received 15 Gy stereotactic body radiation therapy followed by nephrectomy 4 weeks later. Serial peripheral blood from radiation-treated patients was sampled at baseline, 2 weeks and 4 weeks after SBRT to track tumor-enriched clonotypes. Every patient had renal cell carcinoma of clear cell pathology. Genomic DNA for TCR sequencing was prepared using the QIAamp DNA Blood Mini Kit (Qiagen). Samples were included in the analyses only if all quality control checks were passed. As for this clone: Its target antigen remains unknown. No per-base quality is available; no much larger clone lies one base away.

The germline V gene sets CDR1 to SGHDT and CDR2 to YYEEEE. The germline ends are 8 bases apart after V is trimmed by 0 bases and J by 5 bases. The CDR3 numbers 13 residues from cysteine through phenylalanine. Here the CDR3 DNA is all that survives: 39 bases in frame from base 1. Results and caveats for the whole study, not just this receptor: Because no pretreatment tumor biopsies were available, whether clonotypes were present in the tumor at baseline could not be determined. With a single-armed trial design, the study had no way to address how radiation dose or scheduling affects the TCR repertoire. Changes in the blood repertoire were not tracked past 4 weeks after treatment. In blood, the top tumor clonotypes increased between baseline and 2 weeks post-radiation and then shrank by 4 weeks, which suggests that tumor-resident clones expanded only transiently.

This clonotype was obtained from an older woman with renal cell carcinoma. Material: blood, obtained from a patient whose treatment included radiotherapy and nephrectomy. Recombination joined TRBV5-6 with TRBJ2-5, with the D gene too uncertain to name. For the CDR3, the sequence is CASSLGFGETQYF. In nucleotides, the sequence is TGTGCCAGCAGCTTGGGATTTGGGGAGACCCAGTACTTC.